These 16 T cell receptor beta chains were all obtained from the same sample, sequenced in a study of cytomegalovirus exposure and HLA in healthy donors. Vbeta (60) and Jbeta (13) primers were used in the PCR. Produced via immunoSEQ multiplex PCR; TCRdb's table is partial and in-frame only. Among 120,000 to 150,000 clones, over 60% were seen once, and the ten largest hold more than 10%. Sequenced input: PBMCs. These receptor sequences come from a man aged 35 to 55 in good health and CMV-seropositive.

This sequence joins TRBV2 and TRBJ2-7, with TRBD1 as a possible D gene (6 bases). CDR1 and CDR2 (germline): SNHLY, FYNNEI. Trimming shortened V by 6 bases and J by 1 base, and 28 bases separated the two germline ends. The CDR3 spans 19 residues. This chain's CDR3 is CASSQGYSWRPVESYEQYF. CDR3 nucleotide sequence: TGTGCCAGCAGCCAGGGGTACAGCTGGCGGCCTGTTGAATCCTACGAGCAGTACTTC.

The chain is built from TRBV10-1 and TRBJ1-1; D may be TRBD1 (5 bases). The CDR3 consists of 12 residues. V gave up 4 bases and J gave up 10 bases, with 13 bases separating them. Germline CDR1 is WNHNN and CDR2 is SYGVQD (reference sequence). The CDR3 protein is CASSGDGGVAFF. For the CDR3, the DNA is TGCGCCAGCAGTGGGGACGGAGGGGTAGCTTTCTTT.

The rearrangement joins TRBV21-1 to TRBJ2-6; the table's D call, TRBD1, has no DNA check behind it. TRBV21-1 represents a pseudogene. The CDR3 has 17 amino acids. The CDR3 reads CASSNWTASSGANVLTF. The DNA of the CDR3 is TGTGCCAGCAGTAATTGGACAGCTAGCTCTGGGGCCAACGTCCTGACTTTC.

V gene TRBV2 combines with J gene TRBJ2-1; 7 bases are shared with TRBD2. J gave up 5 bases and V 6 bases, and 10 bases lay outside the gene matches. CDR3 length: 15 residues. The germline CDR1 and CDR2 sequences are SNHLY and FYNNEI. The CDR3 is CASRALARGHNEQFF. The CDR3 coding sequence is TGTGCCAGCAGGGCACTAGCGAGAGGGCACAATGAGCAGTTCTTC.

This clone was counted a few times. The chain links TRBV28 to TRBJ2-1, with 7 bases identical to TRBD2. The V segment lost 3 bases and the J segment 2 bases; nucleotides outside the gene matches: 13. The germline V gene encodes CDR1 MDHEN and CDR2 SYDVKM. CDR3 length: 18 residues. The CDR3 DNA follows: TGTGCCAGCAGTTTGGGGAGGGCCTCTAGCGGAACCTACAATGAGCAGTTCTTC. Translated: CASSLGRASSGTYNEQFF.

V and J are TRBV6-5 and TRBJ2-7; weak D call: TRBD2 (6 bases). V gave up 2 bases and J gave up 2 bases, with 16 bases separating them. CDR3 length: 16 residues. Germline CDR1 reads MNHEY; CDR2 reads SVGAGI. The CDR3 bases are TGTGCCAGCAGTTACCTCGCCGGGACTGGAACCTACGAGCAGTACTTC. It translates to CASSYLAGTGTYEQYF.

The J gene is TRBJ2-1, the V gene TRBV7-7; a possible D gene is TRBD1 (6 bases). This CDR3 comprises 13 residues. From germline, CDR1 is SSHAT and CDR2 FNYEAQ (reference sequence). V lost 5 bases and J lost 3, with 8 bases in between. CDR3 DNA: TGTGCCAGCAGCCTGGACAGCTACAATGAGCAGTTCTTC. It specifies CASSLDSYNEQFF.

The chain has TRBV19 and TRBJ2-7; 9 bases fit TRBD2. The V gene end was trimmed by 5 bases and the J gene end by 6 bases; junction bases not matched to a gene: 14. Per germline, CDR1 LNHDA and CDR2 SQIVND (reference sequence). This CDR3 is 16 amino acids long. The CDR3 loop reads CASSPTPTSGSREQYF. CDR3 DNA sequence: TGTGCCAGTAGTCCCACCCCCACTAGCGGGTCCCGCGAGCAGTACTTC.

The V call is TRBV5-1, the J call TRBJ2-3; D is unresolved. V was trimmed by 0 bases and J by 7 bases, leaving 12 bases between them. There are 14 residues in the CDR3. Per germline, CDR1 SGHRS and CDR2 YFSETQ. CDR3: CASSLGAPKNTQYF. The CDR3, as DNA: TGCGCCAGCAGCTTGGGAGCTCCGAAAAATACGCAGTATTTT.

This chain links TRBV5-6 with TRBJ2-5; 7 positions match TRBD2. Trimming at V came to 0 bases and at J to 5 bases, leaving 4 bases not matched to a gene. The CDR3 is 14 amino acids. CDR1 is SGHDT, CDR2 YYEEEE, per germline. Here the CDR3 reads CASSLVSGRETQYF. DNA for the CDR3: TGTGCCAGCAGCTTGGTTTCCGGGAGGGAGACCCAGTACTTC.

This CDR3 is CASSRGQGGYEQFF. The CDR3 bases are TGCGCCAGCAGCCGGGGACAGGGGGGTTATGAGCAGTTCTTC. The chain uses TRBV4-3 and TRBJ2-1, with TRBD1 matching over 11 bases. Germline V gives CDR1 LGHNA, CDR2 YSLEER. This CDR3 contains 14 residues. The V and J ends lost 4 bases and 8 bases, in that order; junction bases with no gene match: 4.

This clone was detected only once. The chain carries TRBV19 and TRBJ2-2; 7 nucleotides align to TRBD2. This CDR3 is 14 amino acids long. Trimming took 5 bases from V and 4 from J; bases not matched to a gene: 4. The germline gives CDR1 LNHDA, CDR2 SQIVND (reference sequence). The CDR3 region is CASSWEGATGELFF. The DNA for the CDR3 is TGTGCCAGTAGTTGGGAGGGCGCCACCGGGGAGCTGTTTTTT. The full variable domain, completed using reference TRBV19 and TRBJ2-2, is DGGITQSPKYLFRKEGQNVTLSCEQNLNHDAMYWYRQDPGQGLRLIYYSQIVNDFQKGDIAEGYSVSREKKESFPLTVTSAQKNPTAFYLCASSWEGATGELFFGEGSRLTVL.

The CDR3 DNA reads as TGCGCCAGCAGCTTGGAGACAGGGATGTACACTGAAGCTTTCTTT. The encoded protein is CASSLETGMYTEAFF. This chain links TRBV5-1 with TRBJ1-1; 7 nucleotides match TRBD1. Per germline, CDR1 SGHRS and CDR2 YFSETQ. After removal of 0 bases from V and 3 bases from J, the junction contained 5 bases not matched to a gene. This CDR3 is built from 15 residues.

Worth noting for this clone: An end of the junction does not agree with germline; a read error may underlie this. The CDR3 protein is CASSEERKAF. In nucleotides, the CDR3 is TGTGCCAGCAGTGAAGAGAGGAAGGCCTTC. This chain joins TRBV2 and TRBJ1-2; D unresolved. The CDR3 is 10 residues long. Germline V gene data show CDR1 as SNHLY and CDR2 as FYNNEI.

The chain couples TRBV2 to TRBJ2-3; possibly TRBD2 for D (5 bases). V was trimmed by 10 bases and J by 12 bases, leaving 17 bases between them. This CDR3 contains 11 residues. From germline, CDR1 is SNHLY and CDR2 FYNNEI. The CDR3: CANLRDSFQYF. Here the CDR3 DNA reads TGTGCCAATCTACGGGATTCTTTTCAGTATTTT.

This clone has only one observation. The same CDR3 also results from other DNA sequences found in this sample. The chain employs TRBV27 and TRBJ2-1, with 14 bases aligning to TRBD2. The CDR3 loop spans 15 amino acids. CDR1 and CDR2 from the germline V gene are MNHEY and SMNVEV (reference sequence). The J segment lost 6 bases and the V segment lost 6 bases, leaving 4 bases of the junction unmatched. CDR3 in amino acids: CASSPGLAGVNEQFF. CDR3 in DNA: TGTGCCAGCAGCCCGGGACTAGCGGGAGTCAATGAGCAGTTCTTC.